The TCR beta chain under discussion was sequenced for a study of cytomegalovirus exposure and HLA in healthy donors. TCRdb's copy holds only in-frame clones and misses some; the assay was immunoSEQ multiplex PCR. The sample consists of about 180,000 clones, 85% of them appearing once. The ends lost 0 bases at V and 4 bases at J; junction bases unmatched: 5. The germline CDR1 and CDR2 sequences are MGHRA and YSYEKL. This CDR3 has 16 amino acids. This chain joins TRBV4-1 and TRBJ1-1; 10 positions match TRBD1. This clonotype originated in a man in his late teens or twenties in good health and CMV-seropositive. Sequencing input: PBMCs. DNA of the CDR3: TGCGCCAGCAGCCAAGAAATGGGACAGGGGCGCACTGAAGCTTTCTTT. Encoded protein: CASSQEMGQGRTEAFF.